The 5 T cell receptor beta chains below were found in one sample sequenced in a study of a mutant IDH1 vaccine in newly diagnosed glioma. These receptors' targets are unknown. Time point here: week 47, end of study. The investigators gave 300 ug of mutant IDH1 20-mer peptide in each vaccine dose, together with topical imiquimod. Generated by immunoSEQ multiplex PCR, the TCRdb table keeps only in-frame clones and is missing some. This repertoire shows over 30,000 clones, around 90% found once; its top ten account for just over 5%. The sample here was PBMCs, taken from a glioma patient whose treatment included an IDH1 peptide vaccine. The source is a woman between 40 and 55 years old with glioma.

The chain uses TRBV7-2 and TRBJ2-3; no definite D call. The germline CDR1 and CDR2 sequences are SGHTA and FQGNSA. The V gene lost 0 bases and the J gene lost 5 bases, with 9 bases spanning the gap. This CDR3 region has 14 residues. CDR3 sequence (DNA): TGTGCCAGCAGCTTAGCTCCTGGCAGAGATACGCAGTATTTT. This gives the protein CASSLAPGRDTQYF.

This chain connects TRBV5-1 to TRBJ1-4; tentative D call: TRBD1 (5 bases). This CDR3 contains 15 residues. CDR1 is SGHRS and CDR2 is YFSETQ in the germline V gene. V was shortened by 4 bases and J by 5 bases, with 15 bases between the two germline ends. The CDR3 loop is CASSGTSVGNEKLFF. The CDR3 nucleotides are TGCGCCAGCAGCGGGACCTCGGTGGGGAATGAAAAACTGTTTTTT.

The chain employs TRBV2 and TRBJ2-3; D is undetermined. Germline V lookup: CDR1 SNHLY, CDR2 FYNNEI. This CDR3 has 14 residues. Trimming shortened V by 5 bases and J by 1 base, and 10 bases separated the two germline ends. CDR3: CASSLSEGTDTQYF. CDR3 DNA sequence: TGTGCCAGCAGTTTGAGCGAGGGCACAGATACGCAGTATTTT.

V usage is TRBV28 and J usage is TRBJ2-5, with 15 bases that match TRBD2. Unmatched junction bases numbered 18, after V lost 7 bases and J lost 3 bases. CDR1 and CDR2 (germline): MDHEN, SYDVKM. The CDR3 covers 20 residues. The CDR3 sequence is CASTPSWTGLAGGGEETQYF. The CDR3, as DNA: TGTGCCAGCACCCCTAGCTGGACGGGACTAGCGGGAGGAGGAGAAGAGACCCAGTACTTC. The full variable domain, in which reference TRBV28 and TRBJ2-5 provide the parts outside the CDR3, is DVKVTQSSRYLVKRTGEKVFLECVQDMDHENMFWYRQDPGLGLRLIYFSYDVKMKEKGDIPEGYSVSREKKERFSLILESASTNQTSMYLCASTPSWTGLAGGGEETQYFGPGTRLLVL.

The chain is built from TRBV18 and TRBJ2-7; D remains unclear. The CDR3 consists of 15 residues. V dropped 6 bases and J dropped 2 bases, with 17 bases sitting between them. In germline, CDR1 is KGHSH, CDR2 LQKENI. CDR3 nucleotides: TGTGCCAGCTCCTGGGAAAGGTTGGAGACCTACGAGCAGTACTTC. This codes for CASSWERLETYEQYF. Filled out from reference TRBV18 and TRBJ2-7, the complete variable domain reads NAGVMQNPRHLVRRRGQEARLRCSPMKGHSHVYWYRQLPEEGLKFMVYLQKENIIDESGMPKERFSAEFPKEGPSILRIQQVVRGDSAAYFCASSWERLETYEQYFGPGTRLTVT.